These 21 T cell receptor beta chains share one sample of origin, sequenced in a study of blood T cell repertoires in COVID-19. Sequencing was performed with immunoSEQ multiplex PCR; in TCRdb, only in-frame clones are kept and a portion is missing. Altogether fewer than 200,000 clones are present, about nine tenths being singletons, with the ten largest covering roughly 9%. Sequencing was carried out using PBMCs or T cells enriched from blood (not recorded which). The receptors originated from a woman aged 18-35 years who had recovered from COVID-19.

The rearrangement uses TRBV28 and TRBJ1-6; TRBD1 aligns across 8 bases. Trimming at V came to 5 bases and at J to 7 bases, leaving 7 bases not matched to a gene. This CDR3 contains 15 residues. Germline V gives CDR1 MDHEN, CDR2 SYDVKM. The CDR3 protein is CASSTFTGGNSPLHF. CDR3 bases: TGTGCCAGCAGTACATTCACAGGGGGAAATTCACCCCTCCACTTT.

This clone was observed once. V and J are TRBV6-5 and TRBJ2-3; weak D call: TRBD2 (5 bases). Germline CDR1 reads MNHEY; CDR2 reads SVGAGI. V lost 4 bases and J lost 0, with 8 bases in between. This CDR3 has 14 amino acids. This CDR3 is CASSSWTSTDTQYF. DNA of the CDR3: TGTGCCAGCAGTTCGTGGACTAGCACAGATACGCAGTATTTT.

The gene calls are TRBV7-2 and TRBJ2-3; no clear D. The length of the CDR3 is 15 residues. The V end lost 1 base, the J end lost 0 bases, and 8 bases lay between the germline ends. Germline V gives CDR1 SGHTA, CDR2 FQGNSA. The chain's CDR3 is CASSLDRPSTDTQYF. The CDR3 DNA follows: TGTGCCAGCAGCTTAGACAGACCTAGCACAGATACGCAGTATTTT. The complete variable domain, with remaining parts taken from reference TRBV7-2 and TRBJ2-3, reads GAGVSQSPSNKVTEKGKDVELRCDPISGHTALYWYRQSLGQGLEFLIYFQGNSAPDKSGLPSDRFSAERTGGSVSTLTIQRTQQEDSAVYLCASSLDRPSTDTQYFGPGTRLTVL.

The DNA for the CDR3 is TGTGCCAGCAGCTTGTCCTCGTTAGCCCTCCACTTT. This sequence encodes CASSLSSLALHF. J is TRBJ1-6 and V is TRBV7-8; D unclear. Germline assignment: CDR1 SGHVS and CDR2 FQNEAQ. V gave up 3 bases and J gave up 14 bases, with 11 bases separating them. The CDR3 is made up of 12 amino acids.

The chain has TRBV4-2 and TRBJ2-7; 8 bases are shared with TRBD2. This CDR3 has 15 residues. Germline V gene data show CDR1 as LGHNA and CDR2 as YNFKEQ. Trimming took 4 bases from V and 4 from J; bases not matched to a gene: 9. The CDR3 sequence: CASSLLFSGKYEQYF. In nucleotides, the CDR3 is TGTGCCAGCAGCCTACTTTTTAGCGGGAAGTACGAGCAGTACTTC.

V gene TRBV27 combines with J gene TRBJ2-1; 10 positions agree with TRBD2. The CDR3 spans 16 residues. V shed 5 bases, J shed 7 bases, and the junction held 11 bases outside the gene matches. From germline, CDR1 is MNHEY and CDR2 SMNVEV (reference sequence). The DNA for the CDR3 is TGTGCCAGCAGTGTAGGATGGCTAGCGGGAGTTAATGAGCAGTTCTTC. This gives the protein CASSVGWLAGVNEQFF.

The chain has TRBV5-1 and TRBJ2-1; 10 nucleotides agree with TRBD2. Germline CDR1 and CDR2: SGHRS and YFSETQ. This CDR3 spans 15 amino acids. V was clipped by 3 bases and J by 7 bases; unmatched bases: 7. CDR3 amino acids: CASSWTGTSANEQFF. The CDR3 nucleotides read TGCGCCAGCAGCTGGACCGGGACTAGCGCAAATGAGCAGTTCTTC.

V usage is TRBV19 and J usage is TRBJ1-5; TRBD1 might be the D (6 bases). Trimming removed 1 base at V and 5 bases at J, with 9 bases between. Germline lookup yields CDR1 LNHDA and CDR2 SQIVND (reference sequence). The CDR3 is made up of 14 amino acids. As DNA, the CDR3 is TGTGCCAGTAGTATAGGTCCAGGGGATCAGCCCCAGCATTTT. Protein: CASSIGPGDQPQHF.

Concerning this clone: The CDR3 carries no conserved terminal phenylalanine or tryptophan, so it likely arises from a read error. The DNA is left out, because the CDR3 cannot be placed on it with certainty; the CDR3 is given as TCRdb lists it. V gene TRBV6-5 combines with J gene TRBJ2-7; the table calls TRBD1, which could not be checked here. The CDR3 extends over 12 residues, inclusive of both ends. The germline V gene encodes CDR1 MNHEY and CDR2 SVGAGI. CDR3 residues: CASRGQGLGFSI.

The chain recombines TRBV5-6 with TRBJ2-4; maybe TRBD1 (5 bases). Germline CDR1 and CDR2: SGHDT and YYEEEE. This CDR3 contains 14 residues. V lost 4 bases and J 6 bases, leaving 14 bases between the germline ends. This chain's CDR3 is CASSGASTGNIQYF. DNA for the CDR3: TGTGCCAGCAGCGGGGCCTCGACGGGAAACATTCAGTACTTC.

This rearrangement joins TRBV6-5 to TRBJ2-7; the D is unclear. Looked up from germline, CDR1 is MNHEY and CDR2 is SVGAGI. The CDR3 extends over 14 amino acids. The V and J ends lost 6 bases and 2 bases respectively, with 14 bases between them. In nucleotides, the CDR3 is TGTGCCAGCAGCTCACTACCACGGCCCTACGAGCAGTACTTC. This sequence encodes CASSSLPRPYEQYF.

The J gene is TRBJ2-7, the V gene TRBV9; 8 nucleotides match TRBD1. The germline CDR1 and CDR2 sequences are SGDLS and YYNGEE. The CDR3 is 14 residues long. Unmatched junction bases numbered 2, after V lost 1 base and J lost 2 bases. This chain's CDR3 is CASSVQGAAYEQYF. DNA of the CDR3: TGTGCCAGCAGCGTACAGGGGGCCGCCTACGAGCAGTACTTC.

This clone occurred once. The chain combines TRBV6-2 or TRBV6-3 with TRBJ1-4; D possibly corresponds to TRBD1 (5 bases). CDR3 length equals 16 residues. Trimming took 4 bases from V and 8 from J, leaving 20 bases between them. Germline V gene data show CDR1 as MNHEY and CDR2 as SVGEGT. The CDR3: CASSSGATVPGEKLFF. The CDR3 nucleotides are TGTGCCAGCAGTTCGGGTGCGACAGTACCAGGAGAAAAACTGTTTTTT.

The chain has TRBV10-3 and TRBJ2-7; the match to TRBD2 covers 11 bases. The CDR3 loop spans 16 amino acids. With V trimmed by 3 bases and J by 4 bases, 8 bases remained unmatched. Germline CDR1 is ENHRY and CDR2 is SYGVKD. The CDR3 is CAISEISGGAGYEQYF. CDR3 coding DNA: TGTGCCATCAGTGAAATTAGCGGGGGGGCCGGGTACGAGCAGTACTTC.

V gene TRBV7-2 combines with J gene TRBJ1-2; 7 nucleotides line up with TRBD1. The CDR3 is 15 amino acids. Germline loops: CDR1 SGHTA, CDR2 FQGNSA. V dropped 5 bases and J dropped 7; count of bases not matched to a gene: 13. The CDR3 loop reads CASSPGADRAPGYTF. For the CDR3, the DNA is TGTGCCAGCAGCCCAGGGGCCGACAGGGCCCCTGGCTACACCTTC. The full variable domain, with the rest looked up from reference TRBV7-2 and TRBJ1-2, is GAGVSQSPSNKVTEKGKDVELRCDPISGHTALYWYRQSLGQGLEFLIYFQGNSAPDKSGLPSDRFSAERTGGSVSTLTIQRTQQEDSAVYLCASSPGADRAPGYTFGSGTRLTVV.

This clone was counted a single time. The chain joins TRBV5-6 to TRBJ1-1; D unclear. Germline CDR1 is SGHDT and CDR2 is YYEEEE. The CDR3 loop spans 15 amino acids. Trimming pared 0 bases from V and 4 bases from J, leaving 13 bases between. This CDR3 reads CASSLVPGGGTEAFF. CDR3 DNA: TGTGCCAGCAGCTTGGTTCCGGGAGGCGGCACTGAAGCTTTCTTT. The full variable domain, rest sourced from reference TRBV5-6 and TRBJ1-1, is DAGVTQSPTHLIKTRGQQVTLRCSPKSGHDTVSWYQQALGQGPQFIFQYYEEEERQRGNFPDRFSGHQFPNYSSELNVNALLLGDSALYLCASSLVPGGGTEAFFGQGTRLTVV.

This clone was observed once. Here the CDR3 DNA reads TGTGCCAGCAGCTTGGAGTATGGCTACACCTTC. Protein product: CASSLEYGYTF. V is TRBV7-9 and J is TRBJ1-2; D remains unclear. Germline CDR1 and CDR2: SEHNR and FQNEAQ (reference sequence). The CDR3 is 11 residues long. V lost 3 bases and J lost 5, with 4 bases in between. Full variable domain (missing parts from reference TRBV7-9 and TRBJ1-2): DTGVSQNPRHKITKRGQNVTFRCDPISEHNRLYWYRQTLGQGPEFLTYFQNEAQLEKSRLLSDRFSAERPKGSFSTLEIQRTEQGDSAMYLCASSLEYGYTFGSGTRLTVV.

This chain joins TRBV28 and TRBJ2-7, with TRBD2 matching over 9 bases. This CDR3 region has 15 residues. Germline CDR1 MDHEN, CDR2 SYDVKM. With 2 bases clipped from V and 0 bases from J, the junction kept 2 bases outside the gene matches. Here the CDR3 DNA reads TGTGCCAGCAGTTTAAGCGGGGGGTTCTCCTACGAGCAGTACTTC. This gives the protein CASSLSGGFSYEQYF. The full variable domain, with the rest looked up from reference TRBV28 and TRBJ2-7, is DVKVTQSSRYLVKRTGEKVFLECVQDMDHENMFWYRQDPGLGLRLIYFSYDVKMKEKGDIPEGYSVSREKKERFSLILESASTNQTSMYLCASSLSGGFSYEQYFGPGTRLTVT.

The chain couples TRBV18 to TRBJ1-1; no clear D gene. The germline gives CDR1 KGHSH, CDR2 LQKENI. The CDR3 is 14 amino acids. The germline V and J ends were trimmed by 6 bases and 4 bases, with 15 bases remaining between them. The CDR3 DNA reads as TGTGCCAGCTCTGAGCTCCGGGAACCCACTGAAGCTTTCTTT. This encodes CASSELREPTEAFF.

V usage is TRBV6-5 and J usage is TRBJ1-6; 11 positions agree with TRBD1. V lost 6 bases, J lost 10 bases, and 5 bases stayed unmatched. The CDR3 runs to 14 residues. Per germline, CDR1 MNHEY and CDR2 SVGAGI. CDR3 protein: CASREDRGPSPLHF. The DNA for the CDR3 is TGTGCCAGCAGGGAGGACAGGGGGCCATCACCCCTCCACTTT.

In DNA, the CDR3 is TGTGCCAGCAGCCAAGGAAAGAGTACCAAAAACATTCAGTACTTC. Protein product: CASSQGKSTKNIQYF. V usage is TRBV3-1 (or the pseudogene TRBV3-2) and J usage is TRBJ2-4; D unresolved. Per germline, CDR1 LGHDT and CDR2 YNNKEL (reference sequence). The V end lost 1 base, the J end lost 2 bases, and 9 bases lay between the germline ends. This CDR3 is 15 amino acids long.